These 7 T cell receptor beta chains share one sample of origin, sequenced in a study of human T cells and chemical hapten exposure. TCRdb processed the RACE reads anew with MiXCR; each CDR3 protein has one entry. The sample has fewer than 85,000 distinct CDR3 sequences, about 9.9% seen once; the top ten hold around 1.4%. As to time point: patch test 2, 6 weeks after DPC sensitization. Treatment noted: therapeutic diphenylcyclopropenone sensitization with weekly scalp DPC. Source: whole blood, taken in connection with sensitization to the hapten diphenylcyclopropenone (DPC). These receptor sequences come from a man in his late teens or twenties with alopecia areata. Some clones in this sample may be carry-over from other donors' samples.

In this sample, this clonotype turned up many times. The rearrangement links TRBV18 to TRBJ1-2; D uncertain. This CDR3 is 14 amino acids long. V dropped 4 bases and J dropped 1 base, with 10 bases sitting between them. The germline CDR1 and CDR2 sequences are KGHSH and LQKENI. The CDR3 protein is CASSLGTVNYGYTF. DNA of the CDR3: TGTGCCAGCTCACTCGGAACCGTTAACTATGGCTACACCTTC.

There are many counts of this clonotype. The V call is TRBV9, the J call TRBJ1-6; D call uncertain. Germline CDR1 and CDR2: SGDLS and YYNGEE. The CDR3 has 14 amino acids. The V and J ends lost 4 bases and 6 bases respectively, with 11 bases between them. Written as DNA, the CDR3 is TGTGCCAGCAGCTTGGTTGATCGTAATTCACCCCTCCACTTT. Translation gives CASSLVDRNSPLHF.

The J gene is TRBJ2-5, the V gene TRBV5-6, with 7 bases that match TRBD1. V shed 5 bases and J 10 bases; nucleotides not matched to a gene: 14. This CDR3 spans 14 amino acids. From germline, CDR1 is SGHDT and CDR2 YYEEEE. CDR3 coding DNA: TGTGCCAGCAGGCCGGGACAGTTATTCCGGGACCAGTACTTC. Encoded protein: CASRPGQLFRDQYF.

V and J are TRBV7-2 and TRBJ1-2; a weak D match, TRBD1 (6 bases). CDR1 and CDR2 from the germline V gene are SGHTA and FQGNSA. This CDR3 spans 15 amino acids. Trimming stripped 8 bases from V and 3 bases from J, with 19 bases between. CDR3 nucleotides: TGTGCCAGCCGAAGGGGTGGAGGGGGTGACTATGGCTACACCTTC. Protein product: CASRRGGGGDYGYTF.

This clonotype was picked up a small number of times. CDR3 sequence: CASSELGVNTQYF. The CDR3 DNA follows: TGTGCCAGCAGTGAATTGGGAGTAAATACGCAGTATTTT. The chain recombines TRBV2 with TRBJ2-3; D possibly corresponds to TRBD2 (5 bases). The CDR3 length is 13 residues. V shed 2 bases and J shed 7 bases, with 10 bases lying between them. The germline gives CDR1 SNHLY, CDR2 FYNNEI.

CDR3 protein: CASSSEGHRSNQPQHF. The DNA for the CDR3 is TGTGCCAGCAGCTCTGAGGGTCATAGGAGCAATCAGCCCCAGCATTTT. The chain recombines TRBV7-9 with TRBJ1-5, with D hard to call. Germline loops: CDR1 SEHNR, CDR2 FQNEAQ (reference sequence). This CDR3 is built from 16 residues. The germline V and J ends were trimmed by 4 bases and 1 base, with 14 bases remaining between them.

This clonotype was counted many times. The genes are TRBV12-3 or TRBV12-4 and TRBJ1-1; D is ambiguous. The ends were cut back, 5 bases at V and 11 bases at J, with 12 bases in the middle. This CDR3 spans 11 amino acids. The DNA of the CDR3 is TGTGCCAGCAGTCAAGCCCAGTGGGCTTTCTTT. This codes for CASSQAQWAFF.